This TCR beta chain was captured in a study of cytomegalovirus exposure and HLA in healthy donors. In the study overall: Earlier, 180 million or so T cells were analyzed, and fewer than 120 million unique TCR beta sequences were found among them.

This CDR3 spans 16 amino acids. Regarding this clone: Antigen unknown.

Amplification used 60 Vbeta primers and 13 Jbeta primers. TCRdb's table, derived via immunoSEQ multiplex PCR, lists solely in-frame clones and lacks some. The table lists 130,000 or so clones. Study-wide results and limits: TCR beta chains associated with HLA were, in a later analysis, more clonally expanded than equally common others. Published work reported that the classifier diagnosed cytomegalovirus status with high specificity and sensitivity. Later analysis demonstrated an association between a missense DCLRE1C variant and TCR beta V- and J-gene trimming.

Material for sequencing was PBMCs. The V call is TRBV12-1, the J call TRBJ1-5; the D call TRBD1 from the table was never checked on the DNA. TRBV12-1 is flagged as a pseudogene. This receptor was obtained from a woman aged 18-29 years in good health and CMV-seronegative. CDR3 sequence (DNA): TGTGCCAGCAGCTTTGCGCTTAACAGGGGGCGGAGGCCCCAGCATTTT. Its translation is CASSFALNRGRRPQHF.